This passage covers 30 T cell receptor beta chains from one sample sequenced in a study of CD8+ T cells in alopecia areata. The study sorted pooled cutaneous lymph node cells by CD4, CD8alpha, NKG2D, NKG2ACE and other markers. Extracted RNA was reverse transcribed, and the resulting cDNA served as sequencing template. TCRdb's table, derived via immunoSEQ multiplex PCR, lists solely in-frame clones and lacks some. This sample shows 290,000 or so clones and no singletons; roughly 1.2% rests with the ten largest. Sequencing used CD4+ T cells sorted from a lymph node. The receptor set was obtained from a C3H/HeJ mouse with alopecia areata. MHC haplotype of the strain: H2-k.

As to this clone: Each gene name is a mouse one. The CDR3 region is CASSFGGSDYTF. CDR3 DNA, as far as it was read: TGTGCCAGCAGTTTCGGGGGGAGC. The rearrangement joins TRBV14 to TRBJ1-2, with a weak D call TRBD1 (5 bases). The DNA ends 4 residues before the CDR3 does, and the rest of the CDR3 is filled in from the germline J gene. Germline V gives CDR1 SGHDT, CDR2 FRDEAV. There are 12 residues in the CDR3.

This clone was counted a few times. Mouse names are used for the genes. Read data end 4 residues before the CDR3 end; the end is taken from the germline J gene. The rearrangement joins TRBV13-3 to TRBJ1-2, with D perhaps matching TRBD1 (6 bases). The CDR3 spans 13 residues. Germline-derived CDR1 and CDR2 are NNHDY and SYVADS. The V end was cut by 3 bases, the J end by 4 bases, with 10 bases between. CDR3 DNA (partial): TGTGCCAGCAGTGGGGGGGCGACCTCC. It translates to CASSGGATS. The full-length CDR3 reads as CASSGGATSDYTF.

A remark on this clone: Genes here carry mouse names. The CDR3 goes on 4 residues after the read ends, and that part is filled in from the germline J gene. The chain combines TRBV19 with TRBJ2-7; D might be TRBD1 (5 bases). Germline V CDR1 and CDR2: FNHDT, SITEND (reference sequence). CDR3 length: 11 residues. The CDR3 reads CASTRQYEQYF. CDR3 DNA, as far as it was read: TGTGCCAGCACCAGACAGTAT.

This clone was seen more than once but under ten times. Gene names follow the mouse nomenclature. The sequenced fragment ends 4 residues before the CDR3 boundary, so the rest is inferred from the germline J gene. This chain joins TRBV19 and TRBJ2-1; a possible D gene is TRBD1 (6 bases). The germline gives CDR1 FNHDT, CDR2 SITEND (reference sequence). V was pared by 2 bases and J by 4 bases, with 13 bases between. The CDR3 runs 15 residues. The CDR3 protein is CASSMQGRGYAEQFF. Partial CDR3 DNA: TGTGCCAGCAGTATGCAGGGGAGGGGGTATGCT.

Notes on this clone: Each gene name is a mouse one. Other DNA variants within this sample encode the same CDR3. The CDR3 reads CASSDAGLGGYEQYF. The sequenced CDR3 bases are TGTGCCAGCAGTGATGCGGGACTGGGGGGCTAT. The V and J genes are TRBV13-1 and TRBJ2-7; 12 bases map to TRBD2. The observed sequence ends 4 residues before the CDR3 terminus, with the missing tail filled in from the germline J gene. This CDR3 contains 15 residues. Per the germline V gene, CDR1 is NSHNY and CDR2 is SYGAGN. V lost 0 bases and J lost 3; bases outside the gene matches: 1.

The sample holds a few counts of this clone. Gene names and germline match the mouse. The CDR3 end is not reached by the read, which stops 4 residues before it; the germline J gene fills it in. The gene calls are TRBV31 and TRBJ2-4, with 11 bases aligning to TRBD2. The CDR3 runs to 13 residues. CDR1 GKSSPN and CDR2 SITVG come from the germline V gene. CDR3 sequence reads: CAWRDWGENTLYF. The part of the CDR3 DNA that was read is TGTGCCTGGAGGGACTGGGGGGAAAAC.

This clone was seen a few times. Mouse germline and gene names are used. The CDR3 here is CTCSAAGGAGNSPLYF. CDR3 DNA (partial): TGCACCTGCAGTGCCGCAGGGGGCGCGGGAAATTCGCCC. V and J are TRBV1 and TRBJ1-6; 8 bases are a match to TRBD1. Read coverage stops 3 residues before the CDR3 terminus; the germline J gene supplies the remainder. TRBJ1-6 is an open reading frame, and its role is uncertain. CDR3 length: 16 amino acids. Germline values: CDR1 NSQYPW, CDR2 LRSPGD (reference sequence). V shed 3 bases, J shed 7 bases, and the junction held 8 bases outside the gene matches.

This clone was seen more than once but under ten times. All gene names here are mouse names. The read ends 4 residues shy of where the CDR3 ends; the end is completed using the germline J gene. This chain links TRBV19 with TRBJ1-1; D is perhaps TRBD1 (5 bases). The V end lost 5 bases, the J end lost 0 bases, and 11 bases lay between the germline ends. The germline CDR1 and CDR2 sequences are FNHDT and SITEND (reference sequence). This CDR3 is built from 14 residues. The CDR3 reads CASSRTIANTEVFF. The sequenced CDR3 bases are TGTGCCAGCAGCCGGACAATTGCAAACACA.

Comments on this clone: Any gene name here is a mouse gene name. The CDR3 end lies 4 residues beyond the end of the read and is filled in from the germline J gene. The gene calls are TRBV13-2 and TRBJ2-1; the D gene is possibly TRBD1 (6 bases). From germline, CDR1 is NNHNN and CDR2 SYGAGS (reference sequence). The CDR3 length is 14 residues. Between the trimmed V and J ends, which lost 0 bases and 6 bases, there was a span of 10 bases. Incomplete CDR3 DNA: TGTGCCAGCGGTGATGCTCCAGGGGTTGCT. It is translated as CASGDAPGVA. The whole CDR3 sequence is CASGDAPGVAEQFF.

With respect to this clone: Gene names and germline refer to mouse. The sequenced fragment ends 4 residues before the CDR3 boundary, so the rest is inferred from the germline J gene. This sequence joins TRBV1 and TRBJ2-5, with TRBD1 matching 8 bases. The CDR3 is 16 amino acids. The germline gives CDR1 NSQYPW, CDR2 LRSPGD (reference sequence). The V segment lost 0 bases and the J segment 1 base; nucleotides outside the gene matches: 3. The sequenced CDR3 bases are TGCACCTGCAGTGCAGATCCAGGGGGCGACCAAGAC. Translated: CTCSADPGGDQD. The CDR3 in full is CTCSADPGGDQDTQYF.

There are a few counts of this clone. All gene names here are mouse names. Read coverage stops 4 residues before the CDR3 terminus; the germline J gene supplies the remainder. The chain recombines TRBV13-3 with TRBJ1-2; no reliable D call. V lost 0 bases and J 4 bases, leaving 10 bases between the germline ends. The CDR3 is 14 amino acids. Germline CDR1 reads NNHDY; CDR2 reads SYVADS. The part of the CDR3 DNA that was read is TGTGCCAGCAGTGATGTGGGTACGGGCTCC. Residues: CASSDVGTGS. The full CDR3 protein reads CASSDVGTGSDYTF.

About this clone: Mouse gene names and germline throughout. The sequenced CDR3 bases are TGTGCCAGCAGAGAAACAGGGTTATAT. Amino acid sequence: CASRETGLY. The entire CDR3 protein reads CASRETGLYEQYF. The rearrangement links TRBV19 to TRBJ2-7; D is perhaps TRBD1 (6 bases). The read ends 4 residues shy of where the CDR3 ends; the end is completed using the germline J gene. The CDR3 covers 13 residues. The germline CDR1 and CDR2 sequences are FNHDT and SITEND (reference sequence).

Points on this clone: Mouse gene names and germline throughout. The sample holds other DNA sequences that translate to the same CDR3. Here the CDR3 reads CAWSRGQNTEVFF. Incomplete CDR3 DNA: TGTGCCTGGAGTCGGGGACAGAACACA. The rearrangement uses TRBV31 and TRBJ1-1, with D possibly TRBD1 on 5 matching bases. The read terminates 4 residues ahead of where the CDR3 ends, so the germline J gene completes it. V lost 1 base, J lost 0 bases, and 6 bases lay in between. This CDR3 comprises 13 residues. CDR1 and CDR2 from the germline V gene are GKSSPN and SITVG. Supplemented by reference TRBV31 and TRBJ1-1, the full variable domain reads AQTIHQWPVAEIKAVGSPLSLGCTIKGKSSPNLYWYWQATGGTLQQLFYSITVGQVESVVQLNLSASRPKDDQFILSTEKLLLSHSGFYLCAWSRGQNTEVFFGKGTRLTVV.

Note on this clone: Mouse names are used for the genes. Sequencing ends 4 residues short of the CDR3 end; the germline J gene provides the rest. The identical CDR3 is also encoded by other nucleotide sequences in the sample. The rearrangement joins TRBV31 to TRBJ1-2; possible D gene TRBD1, 6 bases. The CDR3 runs to 14 residues. Germline V gene sequence: CDR1 GKSSPN, CDR2 SITVG. The germline V and J ends were trimmed by 0 bases and 2 bases, with 10 bases remaining between them. This chain's CDR3 is CAWSLQGGNSDYTF. The part of the CDR3 DNA that was read is TGTGCCTGGAGTCTACAGGGAGGGAACTCC.

With regard to this clone: Each gene name is a mouse one. Read coverage stops 4 residues before the CDR3 terminus; the germline J gene supplies the remainder. At the DNA level, this CDR3 is encoded by other sequences in the same sample as well. The chain carries TRBV19 and TRBJ2-7, with D possibly being TRBD2 (6 bases). Germline V lookup: CDR1 FNHDT, CDR2 SITEND (reference sequence). This CDR3 has 13 amino acids. The CDR3 here is CASSIPGEYEQYF. CDR3 bases read: TGTGCCAGCAGTATACCTGGGGAGTAT.

A few counts support this clone. Genes here carry mouse names. The read halts 4 residues ahead of the CDR3 end, with the missing end drawn from the germline J gene. This sequence joins TRBV19 and TRBJ2-7; 9 bases map to TRBD2. The CDR3 length is 15 residues. The germline V gene encodes CDR1 FNHDT and CDR2 SITEND (reference sequence). J gave up 0 bases and V 5 bases, and 6 bases lay outside the gene matches. The covered CDR3 bases are TGTGCCAGCAGATCGAAACTGGGGGGCTCCTAT. This encodes CASRSKLGGSY. The entire CDR3 is CASRSKLGGSYEQYF.

Turning to this clone: Gene labels here are mouse ones. The read is 4 residues too short to cover the CDR3 end, so that end is filled in from the germline J gene. This chain joins TRBV1 and TRBJ1-2, with 7 nucleotides matching TRBD1. Trimming removed 6 bases from V and 3 bases from J; junction bases left unmatched: 7. This CDR3 is 14 amino acids long. CDR1 and CDR2 (germline): NSQYPW, LRSPGD (reference sequence). The DNA read from the CDR3 is TGCACCTGCAGGCGACAGGGAGTGGACTCC. Protein: CTCRRQGVDS. The CDR3 as a whole reads CTCRRQGVDSDYTF.

This clone was counted only a few times. Any gene name here is a mouse gene name. The read falls 4 residues short of the CDR3 end, and the missing part is taken from the germline J gene. Other DNA sequences of this sample code for an identical CDR3. The chain has TRBV19 and TRBJ1-1; 7 bases line up with TRBD1. Looked up from germline, CDR1 is FNHDT and CDR2 is SITEND (reference sequence). With 4 bases clipped from V and 0 bases from J, the junction kept 3 bases outside the gene matches. This CDR3 is built from 14 residues. CDR3 loop: CASSPQGANTEVFF. Incomplete CDR3 DNA: TGTGCCAGCAGTCCTCAGGGGGCAAACACA.

Comment on this clone: Gene names are mouse gene names. The read ends 4 residues shy of where the CDR3 ends; the end is completed using the germline J gene. The gene calls are TRBV31 and TRBJ2-4, with D maybe TRBD2 (6 bases). The CDR3 consists of 13 residues. The germline gives CDR1 GKSSPN, CDR2 SITVG. The CDR3 region is CAWSLAGDNTLYF. CDR3 DNA, as far as it was read: TGTGCCTGGAGTCTCGCTGGGGATAAC.

This clone was seen a handful of times. Mouse gene names apply. Sequencing ends 4 residues short of the CDR3 end; the germline J gene provides the rest. The sample contains more than one DNA sequence encoding this CDR3. This chain uses TRBV13-3 with TRBJ2-1; D uncertain. This CDR3 is built from 12 residues. The ends were cut back, 2 bases at V and 3 bases at J, with 3 bases in the middle. CDR1 and CDR2 from the germline V gene are NNHDY and SYVADS. The DNA read from the CDR3 is TGTGCCAGCAGTGACCTCTATGCT. Residues: CASSDLYA. The full CDR3 sequence reads CASSDLYAEQFF.

Concerning this clone: The germline and genes are mouse ones. The CDR3 end falls 4 residues outside the read, so it is completed with the germline J gene. The chain has TRBV1 and TRBJ2-1; 8 bases map to TRBD1. The J segment lost 4 bases and the V segment lost 1 base, leaving 6 bases of the junction unmatched. CDR1 and CDR2 (germline): NSQYPW, LRSPGD (reference sequence). CDR3 length equals 16 residues. CDR3 residues: CTCSAAVRQGYAEQFF. The DNA read from the CDR3 is TGCACCTGCAGTGCAGCGGTGAGACAGGGGTATGCT.

This clone was observed many times. The genes are named according to mouse. The CDR3 is CASSFYGQANTGQLYF. CDR3 DNA, as far as it was read: TGTGCCAGCAGTTTCTATGGACAAGCAAACACCGGG. The chain carries TRBV14 and TRBJ2-2; possibly TRBD1 for D (5 bases). The read ends 4 residues shy of where the CDR3 ends; the end is completed using the germline J gene. Deletions cut 0 bases from V and 0 bases from J, with 9 bases between. This CDR3 has 16 residues. Germline lookup yields CDR1 SGHDT and CDR2 FRDEAV.

Remarks on this clone: Genes here carry mouse names. The read comes to an end 4 residues before the CDR3 does, leaving the germline J gene to fill in the end. Other nucleotide sequences in the sample specify the same CDR3. V and J are TRBV13-3 and TRBJ1-1; 10 bases agree with TRBD1. The CDR3 length is 14 residues. Trimming took 7 bases from V and 3 from J; bases not matched to a gene: 6. Germline V CDR1 and CDR2: NNHDY, SYVADS. Incomplete CDR3 DNA: TGTGCCAGCCGCGACAGGGGGCAGGACACA. This sequence encodes CASRDRGQDT. The full CDR3 sequence reads CASRDRGQDTEVFF.

This clone was observed a handful of times. These gene names are mouse names. Read coverage stops 3 residues before the CDR3 terminus; the germline J gene supplies the remainder. Other DNA sequences of this sample code for an identical CDR3. The chain recombines TRBV13-1 with TRBJ1-6, with a tentative D call TRBD1 (6 bases). TRBJ1-6 is filed as an ORF, its function uncertain. Trimming removed 2 bases at V and 10 bases at J, with 7 bases between. This CDR3 contains 12 residues. CDR1 is NSHNY, CDR2 SYGAGN, per germline. The sequenced CDR3 bases are TGTGCCAGCAGTGACAGGGGATCGCCC. The encoded protein is CASSDRGSP. The entire CDR3 reads CASSDRGSPLYF.

In the case of this clone: The gene symbols are mouse symbols. Coverage ceases 4 residues before the CDR3 finishes, and the germline J gene fills in the end. The rearrangement uses TRBV17 and TRBJ2-7, with D maybe TRBD1 (6 bases). Deletions cut 2 bases from V and 0 bases from J, with 11 bases between. The CDR3 contains 15 residues. CDR1 MNHDT and CDR2 YYDKIL come from the germline V gene. CDR3 DNA, as far as it was read: TGTGCTAGCAGTAGAAATACAGGGAGCTCCTAT. It specifies CASSRNTGSSY. The whole CDR3 sequence reads CASSRNTGSSYEQYF.

Note on this clone: The listed genes are named as in mouse. The read is 4 residues too short to cover the CDR3 end, so that end is filled in from the germline J gene. The chain is built from TRBV13-3 and TRBJ2-2, with TRBD1 identical over 9 bases. The V and J ends lost 5 bases and 4 bases, in that order; junction bases with no gene match: 0. CDR1 and CDR2 from the germline V gene are NNHDY and SYVADS. The CDR3 runs to 13 residues. The part of the CDR3 DNA that was read is TGTGCCAGCAGGACAGGGGGCACCGGG. Its translation: CASRTGGTG. From start to end, the CDR3 is CASRTGGTGQLYF.

This clone has a handful of counts. Mouse germline and gene names are used. CDR3 in amino acids: CASSLGHYNSPLYF. The sequenced CDR3 bases are TGTGCCAGCAGTCTTGGACATTATAATTCGCCC. The rearrangement links TRBV19 to TRBJ1-6, with D possibly TRBD1 on 5 matching bases. The observed sequence ends 3 residues before the CDR3 terminus, with the missing tail filled in from the germline J gene. TRBJ1-6 is labeled an ORF, and its function is uncertain. The CDR3 totals 14 residues. V shed 4 bases and J shed 4 bases, with 9 bases lying between them. In germline, CDR1 is FNHDT, CDR2 SITEND (reference sequence).

About this clone itself: Mouse names are used for the genes. The sequence runs out 4 residues before the end of the CDR3; the remainder is reconstructed from the germline J gene. Other DNA sequences in the same sample also yield this CDR3. V gene TRBV13-1 combines with J gene TRBJ1-2; a possible D gene is TRBD1 (5 bases). There are 13 residues in the CDR3. V dropped 3 bases and J dropped 3 bases, with 9 bases sitting between them. Germline loops: CDR1 NSHNY, CDR2 SYGAGN. CDR3 amino acids: CASSAGGDSDYTF. The sequenced CDR3 bases are TGTGCCAGCAGTGCCGGGGGGGACTCC.

Comment on this clone: Gene names denote mouse genes. The read falls 4 residues short of the CDR3 end, and the missing part is taken from the germline J gene. The chain has TRBV19 and TRBJ2-7; D perhaps matches TRBD1 (5 bases). The CDR3 sequence is 14 residues long. CDR1 FNHDT and CDR2 SITEND come from the germline V gene (reference sequence). The ends were cut back, 2 bases at V and 0 bases at J, with 9 bases in the middle. Incomplete CDR3 DNA: TGTGCCAGCAGTATCAGGGAGGTCTCCTAT. As protein: CASSIREVSY. The entire CDR3 reads CASSIREVSYEQYF.

Concerning this clone: Mouse names are used for the genes. The missing CDR3 end, 4 residues past where the read stops, is filled in from the germline J gene. The sample carries other DNA sequences with the same CDR3. The gene calls are TRBV19 and TRBJ2-3, with D perhaps TRBD2 (7 bases). Germline V gene lookup returns CDR1 FNHDT and CDR2 SITEND (reference sequence). CDR3 size: 15 residues. V was clipped by 2 bases and J by 1 base, with 11 bases between them. The CDR3 reads CASSMGGAGAETLYF. Partial CDR3 DNA: TGTGCCAGCAGTATGGGGGGCGCAGGTGCAGAA.